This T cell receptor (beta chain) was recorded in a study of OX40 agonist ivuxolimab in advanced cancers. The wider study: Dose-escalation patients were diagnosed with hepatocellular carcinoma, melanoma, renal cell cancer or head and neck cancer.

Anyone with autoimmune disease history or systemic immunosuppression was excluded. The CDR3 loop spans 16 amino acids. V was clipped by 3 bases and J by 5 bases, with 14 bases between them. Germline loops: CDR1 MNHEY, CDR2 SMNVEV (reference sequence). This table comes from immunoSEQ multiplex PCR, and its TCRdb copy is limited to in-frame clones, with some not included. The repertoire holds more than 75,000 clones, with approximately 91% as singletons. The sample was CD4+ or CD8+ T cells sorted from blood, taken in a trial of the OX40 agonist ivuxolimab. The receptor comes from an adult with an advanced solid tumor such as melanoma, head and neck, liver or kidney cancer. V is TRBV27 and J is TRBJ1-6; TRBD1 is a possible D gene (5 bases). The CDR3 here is CASSFGVVGDNSPLHF. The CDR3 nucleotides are TGTGCCAGCAGTTTTGGGGTCGTAGGGGATAATTCACCCCTCCACTTT.